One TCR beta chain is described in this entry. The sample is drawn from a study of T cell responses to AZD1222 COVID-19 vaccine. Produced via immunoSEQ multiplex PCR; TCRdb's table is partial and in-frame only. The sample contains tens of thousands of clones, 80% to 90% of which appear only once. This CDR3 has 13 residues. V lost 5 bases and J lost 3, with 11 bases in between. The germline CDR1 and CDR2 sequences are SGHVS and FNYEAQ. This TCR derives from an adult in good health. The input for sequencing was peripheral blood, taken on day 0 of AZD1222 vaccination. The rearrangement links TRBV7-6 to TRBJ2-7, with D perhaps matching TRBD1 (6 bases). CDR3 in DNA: TGTGCCAGCAGCAGAGGACAGAACTACGAGCAGTACTTC. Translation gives CASSRGQNYEQYF.